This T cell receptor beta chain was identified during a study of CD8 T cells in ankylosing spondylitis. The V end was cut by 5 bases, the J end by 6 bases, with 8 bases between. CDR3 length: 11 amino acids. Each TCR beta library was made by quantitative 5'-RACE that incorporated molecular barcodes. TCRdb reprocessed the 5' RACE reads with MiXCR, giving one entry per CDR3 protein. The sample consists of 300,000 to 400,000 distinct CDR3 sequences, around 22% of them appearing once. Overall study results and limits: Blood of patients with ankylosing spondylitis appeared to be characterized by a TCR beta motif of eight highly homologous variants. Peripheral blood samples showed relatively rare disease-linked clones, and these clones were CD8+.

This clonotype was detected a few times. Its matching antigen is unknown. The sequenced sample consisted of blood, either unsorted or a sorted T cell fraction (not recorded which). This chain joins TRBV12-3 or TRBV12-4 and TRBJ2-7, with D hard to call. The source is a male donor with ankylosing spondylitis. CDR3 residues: CASSKATEQYF. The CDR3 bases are TGTGCCAGCAGTAAAGCGACCGAGCAGTACTTC.